This TCR beta chain was sequenced in a study of cytomegalovirus exposure and HLA in healthy donors. V was clipped by 6 bases and J by 4 bases; unmatched bases: 10. The CDR3 sequence is 16 residues long. The germline gives CDR1 MDHEN, CDR2 SYDVKM. A word on this clone: The antigen is unknown.

Broader study findings: It was around 160 TCR beta chains that were listed as cytomegalovirus-associated. Among the CMV-associated chains, a few were confirmed in vitro as specific for CMV antigens.

Only in-frame clones appear in the TCRdb table, and some are missing; sequencing was by immunoSEQ multiplex PCR. In the table there are fewer than 200,000 clones, nearly 90% of which are singletons. Material: PBMCs. The rearrangement links TRBV28 to TRBJ2-3; TRBD2 agrees at 10 bases. The clonotype was recovered from a man aged 18-30 years in good health and CMV-seropositive. The CDR3 loop reads CASRPARLAGADTQYF. The CDR3 DNA is TGTGCCAGCAGACCCGCCAGACTAGCGGGCGCAGATACGCAGTATTTT.